These 9 T cell receptor beta chains share one sample of origin, sequenced in a study of blood T cell repertoires in COVID-19. Assay used: immunoSEQ multiplex PCR; TCRdb lists only in-frame clones, some missing. The sample has 150,000 to 200,000 clones, around 82% seen once. The sample comprised peripheral blood. The receptor set was obtained from a woman aged 40 to 50 with COVID-19, enrolled during active disease.

Of note for this clone: In the same sample, other DNA sequences code for this CDR3. The chain combines TRBV18 with TRBJ2-5, with D perhaps matching TRBD1 (5 bases). V lost 3 bases, J lost 4 bases, and 9 bases lay in between. Per the germline V gene, CDR1 is KGHSH and CDR2 is LQKENI. This CDR3 has 13 amino acids. The CDR3 DNA reads as TGTGCCAGCTCACCGGGGCTGGGAGAGACCCAGTACTTC. Translation: CASSPGLGETQYF.

The rearrangement links TRBV3-1 (or the pseudogene TRBV3-2) to TRBJ2-1, with 7 bases fitting TRBD2. V trimming: 0 bases; J trimming: 0 bases; junction bases outside the gene matches: 2. CDR3 length equals 16 residues. Germline V CDR1 and CDR2: LGHDT, YNNKEL (reference sequence). CDR3 DNA sequence: TGTGCCAGCAGCCAAGAAAGCGGGAACTCCTACAATGAGCAGTTCTTC. It translates to CASSQESGNSYNEQFF.

V is TRBV14 and J is TRBJ1-1, with a tentative D call TRBD1 (6 bases). The CDR3 length is 14 residues. Germline CDR1 reads SGHDN; CDR2 reads FVKESK. V dropped 1 base and J dropped 1 base, with 7 bases sitting between them. CDR3 coding DNA: TGTGCCAGCAGCCAAGTGACAGGGAACACTGAAGCTTTCTTT. This translates into CASSQVTGNTEAFF.

The gene calls are TRBV13 and TRBJ1-4, with TRBD1 matching 7 bases. The ends lost 5 bases at V and 9 bases at J; junction bases unmatched: 6. This CDR3 comprises 13 residues. CDR1 and CDR2 (germline): PRHDT, FYEKMQ (reference sequence). CDR3 sequence reads: CASSPRQGKKLFF. DNA of the CDR3: TGTGCCAGCAGCCCGAGACAGGGTAAAAAACTGTTTTTT.

J is TRBJ2-5 and V is TRBV27; 8 nucleotides match TRBD2. The length of the CDR3 is 13 residues. J lost 5 bases, V lost 5 bases, and 4 bases had no gene match. Germline V gives CDR1 MNHEY, CDR2 SMNVEV (reference sequence). The DNA of the CDR3 is TGTGCCAGCAGTCGGAGCGGGAGTGAGACCCAGTACTTC. It encodes CASSRSGSETQYF.

The V and J genes are TRBV20-1 and TRBJ2-1; 10 nucleotides match TRBD2. CDR1 and CDR2 (germline): DFQATT, SNEGSKA (reference sequence). This CDR3 region has 15 residues. Trimming removed 3 bases from V and 0 bases from J; junction bases left unmatched: 2. CDR3 amino acids: CSASSGRSSYNEQFF. CDR3 coding DNA: TGCAGTGCTAGTAGCGGGAGGAGCTCCTACAATGAGCAGTTCTTC.

The chain uses TRBV2 and TRBJ1-5, with D unresolved. Germline loops: CDR1 SNHLY, CDR2 FYNNEI. V lost 6 bases and J lost 2, with 11 bases in between. The CDR3 runs 14 residues. This chain's CDR3 is CASSGEGGNQPQHF. Written as DNA, the CDR3 is TGTGCCAGCAGCGGGGAAGGAGGCAATCAGCCCCAGCATTTT.

This clone has just a few counts. V is TRBV20-1 and J is TRBJ1-3; D may be TRBD1 (5 bases). From germline, CDR1 is DFQATT and CDR2 SNEGSKA (reference sequence). The CDR3 contains 11 residues. V lost 6 bases, J lost 8 bases, and 11 bases lay in between. CDR3 residues: CSALEQDTIYF. The CDR3 DNA sequence: TGCAGTGCCCTCGAACAGGACACCATATATTTT.

The chain uses TRBV6-6 and TRBJ1-5; D is unresolved. The V gene lost 7 bases and the J gene lost 5 bases, with 12 bases spanning the gap. This CDR3 contains 13 residues. CDR1 and CDR2 (germline): MNHNY, SVGAGI (reference sequence). CDR3 residues: CASNGGIDQPQHF. CDR3 DNA sequence: TGTGCCAGCAATGGAGGGATAGATCAGCCCCAGCATTTT.